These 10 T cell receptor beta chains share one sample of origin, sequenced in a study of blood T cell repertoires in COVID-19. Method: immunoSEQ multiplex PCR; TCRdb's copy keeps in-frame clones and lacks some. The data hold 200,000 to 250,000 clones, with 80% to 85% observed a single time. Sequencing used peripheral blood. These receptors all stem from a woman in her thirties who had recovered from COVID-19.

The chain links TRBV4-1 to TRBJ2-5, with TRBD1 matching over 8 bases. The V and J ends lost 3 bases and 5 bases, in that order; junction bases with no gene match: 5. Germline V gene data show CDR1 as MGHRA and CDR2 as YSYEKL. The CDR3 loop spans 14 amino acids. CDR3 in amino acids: CASSHTTGAETQYF. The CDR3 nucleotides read TGCGCCAGCAGCCATACGACAGGGGCGGAGACCCAGTACTTC.

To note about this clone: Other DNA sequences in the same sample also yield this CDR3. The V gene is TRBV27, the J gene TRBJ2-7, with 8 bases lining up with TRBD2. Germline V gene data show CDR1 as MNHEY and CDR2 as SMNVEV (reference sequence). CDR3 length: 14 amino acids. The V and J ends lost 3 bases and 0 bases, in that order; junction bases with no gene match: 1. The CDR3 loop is CASSFGGGSYEQYF. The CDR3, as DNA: TGTGCCAGCAGTTTCGGGGGGGGCTCCTACGAGCAGTACTTC.

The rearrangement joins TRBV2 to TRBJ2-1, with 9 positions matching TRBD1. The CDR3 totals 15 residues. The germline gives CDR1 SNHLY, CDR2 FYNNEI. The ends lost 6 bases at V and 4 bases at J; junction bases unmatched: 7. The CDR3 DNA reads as TGTGCCAGCAGATATCCTGACAGGGGGTACAATGAGCAGTTCTTC. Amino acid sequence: CASRYPDRGYNEQFF.

The CDR3 DNA follows: TGCGCCAGCACTCCCGGGACTAGCGGGAGAATAGGCGAGCAGTTCTTC. As protein: CASTPGTSGRIGEQFF. V and J are TRBV5-1 and TRBJ2-1; TRBD2 agrees at 14 bases. Germline V gives CDR1 SGHRS, CDR2 YFSETQ. The CDR3 has 16 residues. V was pared by 6 bases and J by 10 bases, with 12 bases of the junction left unmatched.

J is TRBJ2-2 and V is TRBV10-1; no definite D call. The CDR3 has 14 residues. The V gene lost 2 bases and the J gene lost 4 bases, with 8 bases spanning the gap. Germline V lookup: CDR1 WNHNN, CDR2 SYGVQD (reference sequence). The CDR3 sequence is CASSERSLTGELFF. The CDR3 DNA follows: TGCGCCAGCAGTGAGAGGAGTCTCACCGGGGAGCTGTTTTTT.

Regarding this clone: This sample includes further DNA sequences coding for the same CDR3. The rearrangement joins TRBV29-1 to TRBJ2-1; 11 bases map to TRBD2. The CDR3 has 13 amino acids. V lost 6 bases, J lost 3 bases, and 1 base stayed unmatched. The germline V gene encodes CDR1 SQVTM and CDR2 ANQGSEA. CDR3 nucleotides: TGCAGCGTCGGGACTAGCGGCTACAATGAGCAGTTCTTC. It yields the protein CSVGTSGYNEQFF.

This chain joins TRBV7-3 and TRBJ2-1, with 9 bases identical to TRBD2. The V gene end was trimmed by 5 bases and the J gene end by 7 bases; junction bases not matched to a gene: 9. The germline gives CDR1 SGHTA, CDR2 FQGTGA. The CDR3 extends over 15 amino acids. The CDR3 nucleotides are TGTGCCAGCAGCCTCGGACTAGCGTTAGGAAATGAGCAGTTCTTC. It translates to CASSLGLALGNEQFF.

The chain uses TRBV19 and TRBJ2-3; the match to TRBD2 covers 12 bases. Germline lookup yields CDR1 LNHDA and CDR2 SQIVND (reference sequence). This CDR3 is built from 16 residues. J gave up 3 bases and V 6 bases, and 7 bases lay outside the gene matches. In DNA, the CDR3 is TGTGCCAGTAGCAGACTAGCGGGAGTTAGGACAGATACGCAGTATTTT. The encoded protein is CASSRLAGVRTDTQYF.

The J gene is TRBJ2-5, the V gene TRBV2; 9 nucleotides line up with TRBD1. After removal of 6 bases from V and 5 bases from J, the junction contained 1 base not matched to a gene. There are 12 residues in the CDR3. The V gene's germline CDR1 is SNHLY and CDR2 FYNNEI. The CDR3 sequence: CASRGTGETQYF. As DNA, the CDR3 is TGTGCCAGCAGGGGGACAGGGGAGACCCAGTACTTC.

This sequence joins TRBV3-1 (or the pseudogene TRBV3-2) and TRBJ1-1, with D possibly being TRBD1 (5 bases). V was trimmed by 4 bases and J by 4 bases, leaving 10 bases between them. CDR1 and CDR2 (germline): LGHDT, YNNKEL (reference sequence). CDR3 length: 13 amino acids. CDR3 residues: CASSPGWGTEAFF. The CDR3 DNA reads TGTGCCAGCAGCCCAGGGTGGGGCACTGAAGCTTTCTTT.